This T cell receptor beta chain is drawn from a study of control samples from healthy donors and cancer patients. CDR3 size: 12 residues. Trimming took 4 bases from V and 3 from J, leaving 5 bases between them. Germline CDR1 SGHNT, CDR2 YYREEE (reference sequence). This clone was counted a few times. Sequenced by immunoSEQ multiplex PCR; TCRdb stores in-frame clones only, minus some. The repertoire has approximately 58,000 clones, around 87% of them found once; the top ten carry about 13%. The receptor comes from a woman aged 60-75 years with lung cancer. Sequencing was performed on PBMCs. The chain couples TRBV5-4 to TRBJ1-3; D unresolved. CDR3 residues: CASSGDGNTIYF. The CDR3 DNA reads TGTGCCAGCAGCGGTGATGGAAACACCATATATTTT. The full variable domain, completed using reference TRBV5-4 and TRBJ1-3, is ETGVTQSPTHLIKTRGQQVTLRCSSQSGHNTVSWYQQALGQGPQFIFQYYREEENGRGNFPPRFSGLQFPNYSSELNVNALELDDSALYLCASSGDGNTIYFGEGSWLTVV.